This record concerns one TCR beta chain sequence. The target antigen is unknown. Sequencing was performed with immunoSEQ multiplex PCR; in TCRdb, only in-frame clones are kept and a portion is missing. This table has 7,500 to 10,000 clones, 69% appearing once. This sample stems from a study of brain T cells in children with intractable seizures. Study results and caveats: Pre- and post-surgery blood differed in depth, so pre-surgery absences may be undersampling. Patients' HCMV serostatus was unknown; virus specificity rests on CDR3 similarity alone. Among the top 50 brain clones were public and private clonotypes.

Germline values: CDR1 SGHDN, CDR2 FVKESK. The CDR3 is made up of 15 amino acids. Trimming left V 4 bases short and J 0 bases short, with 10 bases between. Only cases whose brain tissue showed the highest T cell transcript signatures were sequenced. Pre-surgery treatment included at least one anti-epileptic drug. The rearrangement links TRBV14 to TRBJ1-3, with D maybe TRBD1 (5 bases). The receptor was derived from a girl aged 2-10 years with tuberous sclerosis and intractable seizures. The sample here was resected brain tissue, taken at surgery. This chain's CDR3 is CASSRQPPSGNTIYF. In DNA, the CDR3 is TGTGCCAGCAGCCGACAGCCGCCCTCTGGAAACACCATATATTTT.